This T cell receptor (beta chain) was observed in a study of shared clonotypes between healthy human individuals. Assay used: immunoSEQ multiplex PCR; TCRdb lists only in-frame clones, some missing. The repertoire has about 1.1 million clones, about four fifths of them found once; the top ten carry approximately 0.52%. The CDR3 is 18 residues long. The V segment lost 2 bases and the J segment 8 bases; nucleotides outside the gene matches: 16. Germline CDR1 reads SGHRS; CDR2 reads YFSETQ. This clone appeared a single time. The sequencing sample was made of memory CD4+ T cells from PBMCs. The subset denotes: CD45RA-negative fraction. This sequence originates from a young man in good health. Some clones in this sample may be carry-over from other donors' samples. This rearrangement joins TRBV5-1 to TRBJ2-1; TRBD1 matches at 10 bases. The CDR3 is CASSFLNLGTGVEYEQFF. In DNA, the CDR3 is TGCGCCAGCAGCTTCCTTAATCTGGGGACAGGGGTGGAATATGAGCAGTTCTTC.